This TCR beta chain comes out of a study of blood T cell repertoires in COVID-19. Whole-study context: COVID-19 samples collected from the United States, Italy and Spain covered acute and convalescent phases. T cells, B-cell-depleted T cells, or PBMCs supplied cDNA or gDNA.

As originally analysed: Using reference gene primer amplification, nucleated cell counts were estimated. Sequenced by immunoSEQ multiplex PCR; TCRdb stores in-frame clones only, minus some. That table supplies the V and J calls and clone size; D and trimming were determined from the DNA. Of about 480,000 clones detected, roughly nine tenths appear once; the ten largest clones hold roughly 1%. Seattle enrolled patients during active infection and tracked them longitudinally. V lost 2 bases and J lost 3, with 8 bases in between. This CDR3 has 13 residues. Per germline, CDR1 MNHEY and CDR2 SVGAGI. Sequenced: peripheral blood. The TCR was taken from a man younger than 35 with COVID-19, enrolled during active disease. This rearrangement joins TRBV6-5 to TRBJ2-7; D is perhaps TRBD1 (5 bases). The CDR3 region has the DNA TGTGCCAGCAGTTACCGCCAGGGCTACGAGCAGTACTTC. It translates to CASSYRQGYEQYF.